A single sample is the source of the 6 T cell receptor beta chains below, sequenced in a study of shared clonotypes between healthy human individuals. Using immunoSEQ multiplex PCR, the repertoire was profiled, and TCRdb retains in-frame clones only, with some absent. Altogether around 620,000 clones are present, roughly 95% being singletons, with the ten largest covering around 0.12%. CD45RO-negative cells were positively selected for CCR7, leaving out terminally differentiated effector memory CD45RA+ cells. Material for sequencing was naive CD8+ T cells sorted from blood. These receptors were obtained from a woman aged 30 to 39 in good health.

J is TRBJ2-7 and V is TRBV13; 9 nucleotides match TRBD1. With V trimmed by 4 bases and J by 7 bases, 8 bases remained unmatched. CDR1 PRHDT and CDR2 FYEKMQ come from the germline V gene (reference sequence). This CDR3 region has 14 residues. The CDR3 reads CASSSRDREWEQYF. The CDR3 DNA sequence: TGTGCCAGCAGCTCCCGGGACAGGGAGTGGGAGCAGTACTTC.

The count of this clone is one. The V and J genes are TRBV5-4 and TRBJ2-1; TRBD2 aligns across 10 bases. This CDR3 spans 14 amino acids. Germline V gene sequence: CDR1 SGHNT, CDR2 YYREEE (reference sequence). Unmatched junction bases numbered 0, after V lost 3 bases and J lost 3 bases. The DNA for the CDR3 is TGTGCCAGCAGCTGGACTAGCGGCTACAATGAGCAGTTCTTC. It is translated as CASSWTSGYNEQFF. The full variable domain, its missing parts supplied by reference TRBV5-4 and TRBJ2-1, is ETGVTQSPTHLIKTRGQQVTLRCSSQSGHNTVSWYQQALGQGPQFIFQYYREEENGRGNFPPRFSGLQFPNYSSELNVNALELDDSALYLCASSWTSGYNEQFFGPGTRLTVL.

The chain links TRBV5-4 to TRBJ2-7, with D possibly TRBD2 on 6 matching bases. CDR1 is SGHNT and CDR2 is YYREEE in the germline V gene (reference sequence). Trimming removed 0 bases from V and 0 bases from J, with 10 bases in between. CDR3 length equals 15 residues. In nucleotides, the CDR3 is TGTGCCAGCAGCTTGGTGGCGGGGAGCTCCTACGAGCAGTACTTC. The encoded protein is CASSLVAGSSYEQYF.

Here the CDR3 reads CASSPPGTAIFLSTGELFF. The CDR3 DNA reads TGTGCCAGCAGCCCTCCGGGGACAGCCATCTTCCTTTCCACCGGGGAGCTGTTTTTT. This chain connects TRBV9 to TRBJ2-2; 7 bases map to TRBD1. Trimming cost V 4 bases and J 4 bases; bases outside gene matches: 19. The germline V gene encodes CDR1 SGDLS and CDR2 YYNGEE. The CDR3 is 19 amino acids. The full variable domain, in which reference TRBV9 and TRBJ2-2 provide the parts outside the CDR3, is DSGVTQTPKHLITATGQRVTLRCSPRSGDLSVYWYQQSLDQGLQFLIQYYNGEERAKGNILERFSAQQFPDLHSELNLSSLELGDSALYFCASSPPGTAIFLSTGELFFGEGSRLTVL.

The gene calls are TRBV19 and TRBJ2-1, with TRBD2 identical over 8 bases. The length of the CDR3 is 15 residues. V trimming: 7 bases; J trimming: 5 bases; junction bases outside the gene matches: 10. Germline V gives CDR1 LNHDA, CDR2 SQIVND (reference sequence). The CDR3 reads CASKGMREDDNEQFF. CDR3 nucleotide sequence: TGTGCCAGTAAGGGTATGCGGGAGGACGACAATGAGCAGTTCTTC.

Notes on this clone: Other DNA sequences in the sample encode the same CDR3. The gene calls are TRBV7-9 and TRBJ2-7; possible D gene TRBD2, 6 bases. The CDR3 consists of 13 residues. Deletions cut 5 bases from V and 1 base from J, with 9 bases between. Germline V lookup: CDR1 SEHNR, CDR2 FQNEAQ (reference sequence). The CDR3 loop is CASSAGGSYEQYF. CDR3 in DNA: TGTGCCAGCAGCGCTGGGGGGTCCTACGAGCAGTACTTC.